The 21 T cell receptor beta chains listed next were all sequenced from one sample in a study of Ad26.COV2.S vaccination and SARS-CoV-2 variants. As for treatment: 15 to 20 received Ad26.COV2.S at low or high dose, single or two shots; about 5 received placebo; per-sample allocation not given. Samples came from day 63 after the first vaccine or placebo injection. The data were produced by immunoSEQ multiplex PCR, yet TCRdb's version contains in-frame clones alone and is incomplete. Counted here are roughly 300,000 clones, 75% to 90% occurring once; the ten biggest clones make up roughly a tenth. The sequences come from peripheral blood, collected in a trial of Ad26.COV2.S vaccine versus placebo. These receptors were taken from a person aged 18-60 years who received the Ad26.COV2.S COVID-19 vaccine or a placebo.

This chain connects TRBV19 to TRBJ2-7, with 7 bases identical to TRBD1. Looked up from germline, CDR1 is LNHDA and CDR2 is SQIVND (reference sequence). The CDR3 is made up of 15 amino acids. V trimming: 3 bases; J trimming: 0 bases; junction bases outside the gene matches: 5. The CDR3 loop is CASSMGDSSSYEQYF. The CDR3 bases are TGTGCCAGTAGTATGGGGGACAGCAGCTCCTACGAGCAGTACTTC.

Here the CDR3 reads CASSSGTVNTEAFF. CDR3 sequence (DNA): TGTGCCAGCAGTTCCGGGACAGTGAACACTGAAGCTTTCTTT. The chain has TRBV28 and TRBJ1-1; 7 nucleotides agree with TRBD1. CDR3 length equals 14 residues. J lost 0 bases, V lost 4 bases, and 2 bases had no gene match. Germline V gene sequence: CDR1 MDHEN, CDR2 SYDVKM.

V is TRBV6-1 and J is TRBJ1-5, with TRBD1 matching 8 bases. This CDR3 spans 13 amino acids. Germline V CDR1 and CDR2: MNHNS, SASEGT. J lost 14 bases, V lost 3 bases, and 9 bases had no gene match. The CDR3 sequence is CASSDRHRGSKHF. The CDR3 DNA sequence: TGTGCCAGCAGTGACCGACACAGGGGGTCGAAGCATTTT.

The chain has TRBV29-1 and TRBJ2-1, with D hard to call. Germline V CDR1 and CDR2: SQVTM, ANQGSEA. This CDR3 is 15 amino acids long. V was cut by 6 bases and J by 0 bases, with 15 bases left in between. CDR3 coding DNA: TGCAGCGTGCTGAAGGATACGGGCTCCTACAATGAGCAGTTCTTC. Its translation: CSVLKDTGSYNEQFF.

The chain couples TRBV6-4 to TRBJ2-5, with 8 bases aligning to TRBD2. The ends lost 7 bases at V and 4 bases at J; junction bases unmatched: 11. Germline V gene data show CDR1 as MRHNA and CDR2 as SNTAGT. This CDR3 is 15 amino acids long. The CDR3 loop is CASNRLACRRETQYF. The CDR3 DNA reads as TGTGCCAGCAATCGACTAGCGTGCCGTCGAGAGACCCAGTACTTC.

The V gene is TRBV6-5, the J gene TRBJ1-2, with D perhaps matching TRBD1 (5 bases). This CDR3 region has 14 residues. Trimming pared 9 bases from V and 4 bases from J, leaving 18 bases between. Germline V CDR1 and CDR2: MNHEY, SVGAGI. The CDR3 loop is CASRPKSGPYGYTF. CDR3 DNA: TGTGCCAGTCGACCAAAGTCGGGGCCCTATGGCTACACCTTC.

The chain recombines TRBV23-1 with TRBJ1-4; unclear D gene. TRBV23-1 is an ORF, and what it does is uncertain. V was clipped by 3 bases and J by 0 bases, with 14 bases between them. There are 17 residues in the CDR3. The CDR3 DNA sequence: TGCGCCAGCAGTCACCTGCGACCCTCTGCAACTAATGAAAAACTGTTTTTT. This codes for CASSHLRPSATNEKLFF.

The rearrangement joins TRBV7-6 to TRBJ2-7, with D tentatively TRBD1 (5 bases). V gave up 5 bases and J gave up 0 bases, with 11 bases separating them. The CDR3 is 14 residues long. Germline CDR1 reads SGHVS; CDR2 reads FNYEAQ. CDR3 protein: CASSETGGSYEQYF. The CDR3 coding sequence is TGTGCCAGCAGCGAAACAGGTGGCTCCTACGAGCAGTACTTC.

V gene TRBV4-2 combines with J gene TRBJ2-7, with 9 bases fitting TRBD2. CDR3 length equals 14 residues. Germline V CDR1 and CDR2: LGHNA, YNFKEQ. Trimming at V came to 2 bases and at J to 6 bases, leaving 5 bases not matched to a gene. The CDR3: CASSQKAGGVEQYF. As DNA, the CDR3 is TGTGCCAGCAGCCAAAAAGCGGGAGGCGTCGAGCAGTACTTC.

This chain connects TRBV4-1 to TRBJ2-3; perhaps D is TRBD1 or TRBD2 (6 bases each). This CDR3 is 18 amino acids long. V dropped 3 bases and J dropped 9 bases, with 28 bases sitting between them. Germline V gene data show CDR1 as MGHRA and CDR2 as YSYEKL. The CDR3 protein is CASSQAPQGLAFLQTQYF. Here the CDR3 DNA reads TGCGCCAGCAGCCAGGCCCCCCAGGGGCTAGCGTTCCTTCAAACGCAGTATTTT.

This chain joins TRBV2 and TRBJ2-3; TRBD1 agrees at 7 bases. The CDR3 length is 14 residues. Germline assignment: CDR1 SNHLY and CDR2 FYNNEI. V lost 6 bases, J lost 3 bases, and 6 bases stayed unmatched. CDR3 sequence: CASRQGMQTDTQYF. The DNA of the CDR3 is TGTGCCAGCAGACAGGGGATGCAGACAGATACGCAGTATTTT.

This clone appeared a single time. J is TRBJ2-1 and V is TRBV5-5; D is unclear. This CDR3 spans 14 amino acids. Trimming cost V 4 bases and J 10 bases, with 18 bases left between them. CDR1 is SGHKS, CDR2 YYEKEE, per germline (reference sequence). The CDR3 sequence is CASSEEVTELEQFF. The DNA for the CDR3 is TGTGCCAGCAGCGAAGAAGTGACGGAGCTGGAGCAGTTCTTC.

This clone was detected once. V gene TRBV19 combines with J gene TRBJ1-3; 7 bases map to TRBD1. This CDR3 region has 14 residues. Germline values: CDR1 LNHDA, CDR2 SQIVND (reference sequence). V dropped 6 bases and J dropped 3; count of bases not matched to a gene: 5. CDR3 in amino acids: CASRGTALGNTIYF. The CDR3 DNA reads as TGTGCCAGTAGGGGGACAGCTCTTGGAAACACCATATATTTT.

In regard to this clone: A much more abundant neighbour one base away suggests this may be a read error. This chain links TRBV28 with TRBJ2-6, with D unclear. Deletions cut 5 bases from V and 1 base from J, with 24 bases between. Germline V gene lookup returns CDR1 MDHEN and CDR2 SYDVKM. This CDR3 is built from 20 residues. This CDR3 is CASSLLMDRMGASGANVLTF. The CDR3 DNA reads TGTGCCAGCAGTCTCCTGATGGACCGGATGGGTGCATCTGGGGCCAACGTCCTGACTTTC.

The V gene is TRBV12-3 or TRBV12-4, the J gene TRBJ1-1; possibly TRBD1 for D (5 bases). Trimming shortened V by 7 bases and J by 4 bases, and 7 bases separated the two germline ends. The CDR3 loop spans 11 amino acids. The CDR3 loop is CASKRGTEAFF. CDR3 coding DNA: TGTGCCAGCAAAAGGGGCACTGAAGCTTTCTTT.

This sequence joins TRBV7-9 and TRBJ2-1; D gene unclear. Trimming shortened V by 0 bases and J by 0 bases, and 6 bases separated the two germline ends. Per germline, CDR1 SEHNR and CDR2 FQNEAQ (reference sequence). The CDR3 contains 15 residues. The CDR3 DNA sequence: TGTGCCAGCAGCTTAGCGGATAGCTCCTACAATGAGCAGTTCTTC. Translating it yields CASSLADSSYNEQFF.

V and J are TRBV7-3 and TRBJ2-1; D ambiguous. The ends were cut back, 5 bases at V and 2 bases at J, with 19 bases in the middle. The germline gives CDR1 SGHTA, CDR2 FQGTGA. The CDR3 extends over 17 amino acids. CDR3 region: CASSLNRRGGAYNEQFF. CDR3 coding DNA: TGTGCCAGCAGCCTCAACCGGAGAGGCGGAGCCTACAATGAGCAGTTCTTC.

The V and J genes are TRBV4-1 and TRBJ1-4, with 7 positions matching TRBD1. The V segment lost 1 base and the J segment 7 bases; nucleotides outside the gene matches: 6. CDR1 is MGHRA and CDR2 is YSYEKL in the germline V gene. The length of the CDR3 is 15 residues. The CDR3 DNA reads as TGCGCCAGCAGCCAAGGACAGGGAGGGGGTGAAAAACTGTTTTTT. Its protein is CASSQGQGGGEKLFF.

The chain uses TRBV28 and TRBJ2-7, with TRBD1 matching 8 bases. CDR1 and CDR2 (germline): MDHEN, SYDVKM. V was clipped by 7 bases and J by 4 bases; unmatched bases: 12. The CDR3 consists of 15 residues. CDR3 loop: CASTIPAGGFYEQYF. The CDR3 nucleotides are TGTGCCAGCACCATCCCCGCAGGGGGCTTTTACGAGCAGTACTTC.

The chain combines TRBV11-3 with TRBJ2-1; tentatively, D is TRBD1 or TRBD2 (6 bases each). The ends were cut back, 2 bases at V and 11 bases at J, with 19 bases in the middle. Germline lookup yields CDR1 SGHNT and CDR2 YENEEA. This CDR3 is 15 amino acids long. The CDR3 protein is CASSLTDGGFNKQFF. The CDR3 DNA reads TGTGCCAGCAGCTTAACCGACGGGGGCTTTAATAAGCAGTTCTTC.

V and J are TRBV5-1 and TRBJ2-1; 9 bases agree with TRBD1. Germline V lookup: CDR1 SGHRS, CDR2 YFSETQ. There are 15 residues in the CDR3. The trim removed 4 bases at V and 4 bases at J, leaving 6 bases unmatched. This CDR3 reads CASSPAGTGYNEQFF. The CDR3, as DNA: TGCGCCAGCAGCCCCGCCGGGACAGGGTACAATGAGCAGTTCTTC.